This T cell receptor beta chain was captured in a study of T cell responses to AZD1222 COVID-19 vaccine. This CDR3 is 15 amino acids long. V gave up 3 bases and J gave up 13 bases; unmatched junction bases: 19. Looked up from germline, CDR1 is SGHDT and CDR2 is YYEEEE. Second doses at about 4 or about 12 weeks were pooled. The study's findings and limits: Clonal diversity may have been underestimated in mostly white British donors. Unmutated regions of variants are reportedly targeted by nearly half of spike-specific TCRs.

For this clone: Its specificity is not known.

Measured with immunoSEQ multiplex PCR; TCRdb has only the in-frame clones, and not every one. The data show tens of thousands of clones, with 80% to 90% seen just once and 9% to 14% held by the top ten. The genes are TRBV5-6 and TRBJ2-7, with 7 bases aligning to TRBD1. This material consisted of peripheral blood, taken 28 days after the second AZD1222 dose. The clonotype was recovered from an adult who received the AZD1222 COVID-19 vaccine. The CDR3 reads CASSSPGTAPTSSYF. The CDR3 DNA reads TGTGCCAGCAGCTCCCCTGGGACAGCTCCTACGAGCAGTTACTTC.